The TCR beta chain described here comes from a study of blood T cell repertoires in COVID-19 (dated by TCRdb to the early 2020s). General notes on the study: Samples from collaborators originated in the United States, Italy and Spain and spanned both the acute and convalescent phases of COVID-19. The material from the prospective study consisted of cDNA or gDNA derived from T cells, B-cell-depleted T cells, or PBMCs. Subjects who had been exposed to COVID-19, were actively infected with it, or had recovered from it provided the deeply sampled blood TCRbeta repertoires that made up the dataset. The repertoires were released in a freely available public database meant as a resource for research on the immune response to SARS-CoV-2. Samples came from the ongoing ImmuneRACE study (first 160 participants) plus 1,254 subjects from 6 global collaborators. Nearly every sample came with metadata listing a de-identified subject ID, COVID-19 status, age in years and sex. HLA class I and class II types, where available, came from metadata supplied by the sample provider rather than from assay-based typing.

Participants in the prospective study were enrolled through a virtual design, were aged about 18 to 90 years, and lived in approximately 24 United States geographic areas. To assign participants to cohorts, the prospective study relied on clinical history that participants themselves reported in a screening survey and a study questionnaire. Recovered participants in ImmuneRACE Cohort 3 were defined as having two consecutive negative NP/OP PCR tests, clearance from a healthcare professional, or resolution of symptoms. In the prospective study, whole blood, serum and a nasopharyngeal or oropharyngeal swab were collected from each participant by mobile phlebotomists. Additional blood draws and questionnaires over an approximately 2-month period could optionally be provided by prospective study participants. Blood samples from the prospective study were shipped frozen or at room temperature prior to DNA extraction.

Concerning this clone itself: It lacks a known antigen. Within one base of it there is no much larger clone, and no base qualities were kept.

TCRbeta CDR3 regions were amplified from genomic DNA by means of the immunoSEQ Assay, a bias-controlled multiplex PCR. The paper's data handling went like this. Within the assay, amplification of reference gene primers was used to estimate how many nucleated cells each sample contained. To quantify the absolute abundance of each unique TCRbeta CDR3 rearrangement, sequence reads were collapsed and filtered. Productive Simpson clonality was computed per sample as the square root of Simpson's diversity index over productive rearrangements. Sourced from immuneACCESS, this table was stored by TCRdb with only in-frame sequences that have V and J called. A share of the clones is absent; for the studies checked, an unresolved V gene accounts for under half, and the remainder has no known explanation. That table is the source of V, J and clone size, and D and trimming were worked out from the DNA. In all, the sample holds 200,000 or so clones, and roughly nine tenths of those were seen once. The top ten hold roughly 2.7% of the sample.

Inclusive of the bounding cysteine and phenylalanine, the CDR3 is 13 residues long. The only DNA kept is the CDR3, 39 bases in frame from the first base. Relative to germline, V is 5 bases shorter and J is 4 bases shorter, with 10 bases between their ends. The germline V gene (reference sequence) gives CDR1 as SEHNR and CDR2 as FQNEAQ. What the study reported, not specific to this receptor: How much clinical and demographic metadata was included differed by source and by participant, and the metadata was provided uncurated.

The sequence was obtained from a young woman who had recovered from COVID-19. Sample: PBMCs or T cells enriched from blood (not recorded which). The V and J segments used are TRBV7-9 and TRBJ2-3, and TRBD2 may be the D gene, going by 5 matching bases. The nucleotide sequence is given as TGTGCCAGCAGCCTCTCCGGGGCAGATACGCAGTATTTT. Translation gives CASSLSGADTQYF. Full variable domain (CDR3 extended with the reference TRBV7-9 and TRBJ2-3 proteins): DTGVSQNPRHKITKRGQNVTFRCDPISEHNRLYWYRQTLGQGPEFLTYFQNEAQLEKSRLLSDRFSAERPKGSFSTLEIQRTEQGDSAMYLCASSLSGADTQYFGPGTRLTVL.